These 32 T cell receptor beta chains were all obtained from the same sample, sequenced in a study of blood T cell repertoires in COVID-19. Generated by immunoSEQ multiplex PCR, the TCRdb table keeps only in-frame clones and is missing some. The data contain about 210,000 clones, approximately 86% of them singletons. Sequencing input: peripheral blood. These TCRs come from a man between 18 and 29 years old with active or convalescent COVID-19.

The chain couples TRBV18 to TRBJ1-5; a possible D gene is TRBD1 (6 bases). Trimming took 3 bases from V and 4 from J, leaving 16 bases between them. The CDR3 runs 16 residues. CDR1 and CDR2 from the germline V gene are KGHSH and LQKENI. CDR3 loop: CASSPKNAGTNQPQHF. The CDR3 region has the DNA TGTGCCAGCTCACCTAAGAATGCAGGGACAAATCAGCCCCAGCATTTT.

This clone was observed once. The rearrangement links TRBV3-1 (or the pseudogene TRBV3-2) to TRBJ2-3, with TRBD2 identical over 8 bases. This CDR3 is 17 amino acids long. The J segment lost 2 bases and the V segment lost 0 bases, leaving 7 bases of the junction unmatched. CDR1 and CDR2 from the germline V gene are LGHDT and YNNKEL (reference sequence). Written as DNA, the CDR3 is TGTGCCAGCAGCCAAGAAAGGTTAGCGGGAAACACAGATACGCAGTATTTT. Protein: CASSQERLAGNTDTQYF.

This chain links TRBV24-1 with TRBJ2-3, with TRBD1 as a possible D gene (6 bases). Trimming stripped 3 bases from V and 6 bases from J, with 12 bases between. The CDR3 is made up of 14 amino acids. Germline CDR1 is KGHDR and CDR2 is SFDVKD. The CDR3 protein is CATSDPRGDDTQYF. CDR3 sequence (DNA): TGTGCCACCAGTGATCCCAGGGGCGACGATACGCAGTATTTT.

V gene TRBV18 combines with J gene TRBJ2-5, with a possible D match to TRBD2 (6 bases). V shed 3 bases and J shed 5 bases, with 19 bases lying between them. CDR3 size: 16 residues. Looked up from germline, CDR1 is KGHSH and CDR2 is LQKENI. CDR3 amino acids: CASSPLVGGSGETQYF. CDR3 DNA sequence: TGTGCCAGCTCACCCCTCGTCGGAGGGAGTGGCGAGACCCAGTACTTC.

J is TRBJ2-3 and V is TRBV20-1, with 8 bases fitting TRBD2. CDR3 length equals 15 residues. V lost 3 bases to trimming and J lost 7 bases; unmatched junction nucleotides: 12. Germline values: CDR1 DFQATT, CDR2 SNEGSKA (reference sequence). Here the CDR3 reads CSASPSGPLTNTQYF. CDR3 DNA: TGCAGTGCTAGTCCTAGCGGGCCCCTTACGAATACGCAGTATTTT.

V gene TRBV27 combines with J gene TRBJ1-6; 8 bases line up with TRBD1. CDR3 length equals 16 residues. Germline CDR1 and CDR2: MNHEY and SMNVEV (reference sequence). V trimming: 3 bases; J trimming: 6 bases; junction bases outside the gene matches: 7. CDR3 bases: TGTGCCAGCAGTTTCCGTGGGACAGGCGGTAATTCACCCCTCCACTTT. Protein: CASSFRGTGGNSPLHF.

A single count supports this clone. V is TRBV28 and J is TRBJ2-7; 7 positions match TRBD1. The CDR3 length is 16 residues. J gave up 0 bases and V 8 bases, and 13 bases lay outside the gene matches. Germline CDR1 and CDR2: MDHEN and SYDVKM. CDR3 DNA sequence: TGTGCCAGCCAAGCCCTTGGGACAGACCGCTCCTACGAGCAGTACTTC. It is translated as CASQALGTDRSYEQYF.

This chain links TRBV30 with TRBJ1-1; D might be TRBD1 (5 bases). The CDR3 covers 15 residues. The V and J ends lost 2 bases and 4 bases respectively, with 17 bases between them. CDR1 is GTSNPN and CDR2 is SVGIG in the germline V gene (reference sequence). CDR3 DNA sequence: TGTGCCTGGAGTTCTGGGGAGGGGTCGGGCACTGAAGCTTTCTTT. Protein sequence: CAWSSGEGSGTEAFF.

This chain joins TRBV2 and TRBJ1-4, with unresolved D. The CDR3 totals 13 residues. CDR1 is SNHLY and CDR2 is FYNNEI in the germline V gene. V lost 7 bases and J lost 5, with 11 bases in between. This CDR3 is CASTQARNEKLFF. In DNA, the CDR3 is TGTGCCAGCACCCAAGCCAGGAATGAAAAACTGTTTTTT.

This clone has just one count. The chain uses TRBV7-9 and TRBJ1-3; unclear D gene. Trimming pared 2 bases from V and 0 bases from J, leaving 8 bases between. The germline CDR1 and CDR2 sequences are SEHNR and FQNEAQ (reference sequence). This CDR3 contains 15 residues. The CDR3 DNA reads as TGTGCCAGCAGCTTATTTAATCGCTCTGGAAACACCATATATTTT. As protein: CASSLFNRSGNTIYF.

V is TRBV5-1 and J is TRBJ2-5, with TRBD1 identical over 7 bases. This CDR3 is built from 15 residues. CDR1 is SGHRS and CDR2 is YFSETQ in the germline V gene. The V and J ends lost 4 bases and 3 bases, in that order; junction bases with no gene match: 9. The CDR3 nucleotides are TGCGCCAGCAGCCGGATCGGGACAGCAGAAGAGACCCAGTACTTC. This encodes CASSRIGTAEETQYF.

The chain is built from TRBV6-1 and TRBJ2-3; the match to TRBD1 covers 9 bases. CDR3 size: 17 residues. Germline assignment: CDR1 MNHNS and CDR2 SASEGT. With 0 bases clipped from V and 1 base from J, the junction kept 5 bases outside the gene matches. CDR3 DNA sequence: TGTGCCAGCAGTGAAGCGCGTAGGACAGGGGGCACAGATACGCAGTATTTT. Its protein is CASSEARRTGGTDTQYF.

This clone turned up a few times. The CDR3 sequence: CASSPGPAAYEQYF. CDR3 nucleotides: TGTGCCAGCAGCCCCGGCCCAGCGGCATACGAGCAGTACTTC. The chain uses TRBV3-1 (or the pseudogene TRBV3-2) and TRBJ2-7, with D perhaps TRBD2 (5 bases). V gave up 4 bases and J gave up 4 bases, with 14 bases separating them. The CDR3 consists of 14 residues. CDR1 LGHDT and CDR2 YNNKEL come from the germline V gene (reference sequence).

The genes are TRBV7-3 and TRBJ2-1, with D perhaps TRBD1 (5 bases). Trimming stripped 5 bases from V and 4 bases from J, with 15 bases between. Germline CDR1 is SGHTA and CDR2 is FQGTGA. There are 15 residues in the CDR3. CDR3 region: CASSRRGRDYNEQFF. DNA of the CDR3: TGTGCCAGCAGCCGACGTGGCAGGGATTACAATGAGCAGTTCTTC.

This chain connects TRBV27 to TRBJ2-7; TRBD1 is a possible D gene (5 bases). Germline V lookup: CDR1 MNHEY, CDR2 SMNVEV (reference sequence). The CDR3 consists of 16 residues. Trimming pared 2 bases from V and 0 bases from J, leaving 14 bases between. CDR3 DNA: TGTGCCAGCAGTTTAATTTCGACAGTAGACTCCTACGAGCAGTACTTC. Residues: CASSLISTVDSYEQYF.

This rearrangement joins TRBV10-1 to TRBJ2-2, with 14 bases identical to TRBD2. This CDR3 is 17 amino acids long. Per germline, CDR1 WNHNN and CDR2 SYGVQD (reference sequence). Losses at the gene ends were 2 bases for V and 1 base for J; bases not matched to a gene: 0. The CDR3 sequence is CASSEGTSGGNTGELFF. In DNA form, the CDR3 reads TGCGCCAGCAGTGAGGGGACTAGCGGGGGGAACACCGGGGAGCTGTTTTTT.

This sequence joins TRBV29-1 and TRBJ2-1, with 7 nucleotides matching TRBD2. There are 15 residues in the CDR3. V lost 6 bases and J lost 1; bases outside the gene matches: 9. Germline lookup yields CDR1 SQVTM and CDR2 ANQGSEA. The CDR3 DNA reads as TGCAGCGTAGAAAAGAGCGGGAAATCCTACAATGAGCAGTTCTTC. Amino acids: CSVEKSGKSYNEQFF.

The chain joins TRBV18 to TRBJ2-7; 13 bases agree with TRBD2. Germline values: CDR1 KGHSH, CDR2 LQKENI. With V trimmed by 2 bases and J by 3 bases, 1 base remained unmatched. This CDR3 spans 15 amino acids. This chain's CDR3 is CASSPTSGRVYEQYF. CDR3 nucleotides: TGTGCCAGCTCACCAACTAGCGGGAGGGTCTACGAGCAGTACTTC.

The CDR3 nucleotides read TGTGCCAGTAGTCCTTTAGACAGGGGCGACTATGGCTACACCTTC. Protein: CASSPLDRGDYGYTF. The chain joins TRBV19 to TRBJ1-2; 8 bases are a match to TRBD1. Trimming removed 5 bases from V and 3 bases from J; junction bases left unmatched: 8. This CDR3 contains 15 residues. Germline V CDR1 and CDR2: LNHDA, SQIVND (reference sequence).

The CDR3 reads CASSFNRVGGYTF. In DNA form, the CDR3 reads TGTGCCAGCAGCTTCAACAGGGTCGGTGGCTACACCTTC. The chain links TRBV5-6 to TRBJ1-2, with D perhaps matching TRBD1 (6 bases). The V gene's germline CDR1 is SGHDT and CDR2 YYEEEE. V was cut by 2 bases and J by 7 bases, with 12 bases left in between. This CDR3 is built from 13 residues.

The chain combines TRBV19 with TRBJ1-5, with TRBD1 matching 10 bases. Germline values: CDR1 LNHDA, CDR2 SQIVND (reference sequence). V lost 3 bases and J lost 6; bases outside the gene matches: 5. The CDR3 consists of 15 residues. CDR3 residues: CASSIRTGGFQPQHF. Written as DNA, the CDR3 is TGTGCCAGTAGTATTCGGACAGGGGGATTTCAGCCCCAGCATTTT.

This clone is a singleton in its sample. This sequence joins TRBV6-6 and TRBJ2-3; no clear D. V lost 6 bases, J lost 0 bases, and 13 bases lay in between. The CDR3 extends over 15 amino acids. CDR1 MNHNY and CDR2 SVGAGI come from the germline V gene (reference sequence). The CDR3 DNA reads as TGTGCCAGCAGCCCTAATCAAGCTAGCACAGATACGCAGTATTTT. It is translated as CASSPNQASTDTQYF.

The chain carries TRBV2 and TRBJ1-1; possibly TRBD1 for D (6 bases). The CDR3 length is 13 residues. CDR1 and CDR2 (germline): SNHLY, FYNNEI. The V end was cut by 6 bases, the J end by 0 bases, with 8 bases between. The CDR3 region has the DNA TGTGCCAGCAGCCGGGACATGAACACTGAAGCTTTCTTT. Protein: CASSRDMNTEAFF. The whole variable domain, filled in from reference TRBV2 and TRBJ1-1, reads EPEVTQTPSHQVTQMGQEVILRCVPISNHLYFYWYRQILGQKVEFLVSFYNNEISEKSEIFDDQFSVERPDGSNFTLKIRSTKLEDSAMYFCASSRDMNTEAFFGQGTRLTVV.

The chain carries TRBV7-2 and TRBJ1-5; possible D gene TRBD1, 5 bases. V was shortened by 1 base and J by 4 bases, with 14 bases between the two germline ends. CDR1 and CDR2 from the germline V gene are SGHTA and FQGNSA. The CDR3 runs to 16 residues. CDR3 DNA sequence: TGTGCCAGCAGCTTAGATGCAGGGCTAACTAATCAGCCCCAGCATTTT. This gives the protein CASSLDAGLTNQPQHF.

The rearrangement uses TRBV12-3 or TRBV12-4 and TRBJ2-1, with D perhaps matching TRBD2 (5 bases). The CDR3 covers 13 residues. Trimming removed 3 bases from V and 9 bases from J, with 12 bases in between. The CDR3 DNA reads as TGTGCCAGCAGTTTTGAGGGATGGGGTGAGCAGTTCTTC. Translated, it gives CASSFEGWGEQFF.

V gene TRBV11-2 combines with J gene TRBJ1-1; D may be TRBD1 (5 bases). Germline V gives CDR1 SGHAT, CDR2 FQNNGV. Trimming shortened V by 5 bases and J by 4 bases, and 14 bases separated the two germline ends. The CDR3 length is 14 residues. CDR3 nucleotide sequence: TGTGCCAGCAGCCCCCTGGGGCGCGGCACTGAAGCTTTCTTT. Its translation is CASSPLGRGTEAFF.

The chain joins TRBV11-2 to TRBJ2-1, with 13 bases identical to TRBD2. Trimming at V came to 4 bases and at J to 0 bases, leaving 9 bases not matched to a gene. The germline V gene encodes CDR1 SGHAT and CDR2 FQNNGV. The CDR3 covers 19 residues. CDR3 DNA: TGTGCCAGCAGCTGGCCGGGACTAGCGGGACCTAGCTCCTACAATGAGCAGTTCTTC. This codes for CASSWPGLAGPSSYNEQFF.

J is TRBJ1-4 and V is TRBV29-1; a possible D gene is TRBD1 (6 bases). The CDR3 covers 15 residues. V was pared by 5 bases and J by 4 bases, with 17 bases between. The V gene's germline CDR1 is SQVTM and CDR2 ANQGSEA. CDR3 region: CSVSEVGRGNEKLFF. CDR3 nucleotides: TGCAGCGTTTCAGAGGTGGGCAGGGGTAATGAAAAACTGTTTTTT.

This chain uses TRBV6-2 or TRBV6-3 with TRBJ2-7; 8 bases are a match to TRBD1. The V segment lost 6 bases and the J segment 2 bases; nucleotides outside the gene matches: 12. From germline, CDR1 is MNHEY and CDR2 SVGEGT. The CDR3 is 16 amino acids. CDR3: CASSQGWGTGTYEQYF. The CDR3 DNA follows: TGTGCCAGCAGCCAGGGTTGGGGGACAGGTACCTACGAGCAGTACTTC.

The chain carries TRBV4-3 and TRBJ2-7, with 9 bases matching TRBD2. With V trimmed by 0 bases and J by 6 bases, 9 bases remained unmatched. CDR3 length: 16 amino acids. The germline V gene has CDR1 LGHNA and CDR2 YSLEER. The DNA for the CDR3 is TGCGCCAGCAGCCAAGATATAGGCGGGAGGGCGACCGAGCAGTACTTC. This translates into CASSQDIGGRATEQYF.

V and J are TRBV5-4 and TRBJ2-7, with 14 bases lining up with TRBD2. This CDR3 spans 16 amino acids. Germline V gene lookup returns CDR1 SGHNT and CDR2 YYREEE (reference sequence). J gave up 5 bases and V 0 bases, and 4 bases lay outside the gene matches. In DNA form, the CDR3 reads TGTGCCAGCAGCTTGGGGGGACTAGCGGGAGTGAACGAGCAGTACTTC. It encodes CASSLGGLAGVNEQYF.

This chain joins TRBV6-2 or TRBV6-3 and TRBJ1-1, with TRBD1 matching over 7 bases. This CDR3 is built from 15 residues. V dropped 1 base and J dropped 8; count of bases not matched to a gene: 10. CDR1 and CDR2 (germline): MNHEY, SVGEGT. CDR3: CASSYLTGPFGEAFF. CDR3 DNA: TGTGCCAGCAGTTACTTGACAGGGCCCTTTGGGGAAGCTTTCTTT.